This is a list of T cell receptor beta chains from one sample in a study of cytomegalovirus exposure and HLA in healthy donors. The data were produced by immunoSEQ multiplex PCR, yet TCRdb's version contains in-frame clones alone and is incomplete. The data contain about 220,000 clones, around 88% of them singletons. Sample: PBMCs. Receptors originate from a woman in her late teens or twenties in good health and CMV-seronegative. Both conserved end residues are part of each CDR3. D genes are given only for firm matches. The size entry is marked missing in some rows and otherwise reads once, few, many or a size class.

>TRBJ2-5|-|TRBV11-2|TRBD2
TGTGCCAGCAGCTTAGGACCTGGGACTAGCGGGTCACAAGAGACCCAGTACTTC
CASSLGPGTSGSQETQYF
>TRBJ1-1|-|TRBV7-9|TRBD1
TGTGCCAGCAGGCGCGGACAGGGGGACACTGAAGCTTTCTTT
CASRRGQGDTEAFF
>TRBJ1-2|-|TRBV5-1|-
TGCGCCAGCAGCCGGGAGCTTGGGGTCTATGGCTACACCTTC
CASSRELGVYGYTF
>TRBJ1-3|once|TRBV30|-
TGTGCCTGGAGTCCAGGGTCTGGAAACACCATATATTTT
CAWSPGSGNTIYF
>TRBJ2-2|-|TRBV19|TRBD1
TGTGCCAGCGGGACAGCCGGGGAGCTGTTTTTT
CASGTAGELFF
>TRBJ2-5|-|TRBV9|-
TGTGCCAGCAGCGTAGGGGTGAGGGAGGAGACCCAGTACTTC
CASSVGVREETQYF
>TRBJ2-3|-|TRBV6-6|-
TGTGCCAGCAGTTATTCGCAGGGGCGGGGGACAGATACGCAGTATTTT
CASSYSQGRGTDTQYF
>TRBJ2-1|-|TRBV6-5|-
TGTGCCAGCAGCAACCCGGCGGATGAGCAGTTCTTC
CASSNPADEQFF
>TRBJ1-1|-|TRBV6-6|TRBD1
TGTGCCAGCGGGCCCAGACAGGGAGGTATCACTGAAGCTTTCTTT
CASGPRQGGITEAFF
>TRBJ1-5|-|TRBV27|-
TGTGCCAGCAGTTTGGGAGGGGGCAATCAGCCCCAGCATTTT
CASSLGGGNQPQHF
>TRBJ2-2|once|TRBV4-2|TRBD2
TGTGCCAGCAGCCATTCTAGCGGGAGGGACACCGGGGAGCTGTTTTTT
CASSHSSGRDTGELFF
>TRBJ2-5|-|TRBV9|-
TGTGCCAGCAGCGAGGCGGGAACGGAGACCCAGTACTTC
CASSEAGTETQYF
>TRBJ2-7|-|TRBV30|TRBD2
TGTGCCTCCAAGATAGTAGCGGGAGGCGCCTACGAGCAGTACTTC
CASKIVAGGAYEQYF
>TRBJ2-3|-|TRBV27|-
TGTGCCAGCAGGATCCGGGACAGGGCCAGGCGGGAGGAAACAGATACGCAGTATTTT
CASRIRDRARREETDTQYF
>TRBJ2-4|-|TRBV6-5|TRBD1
TGTGCCAGCAGACCTGGACAGGGGGCAGGCATTCAGTACTTC
CASRPGQGAGIQYF
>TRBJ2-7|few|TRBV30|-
TGTGCCTGGAGTGACGGGAACTACGAGCAGTACTTC
CAWSDGNYEQYF
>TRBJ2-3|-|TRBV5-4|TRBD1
TGTGCCAGCAGCTGGGGAGGACAGGGGACGAGGGCAGATACGCAGTATTTT
CASSWGGQGTRADTQYF
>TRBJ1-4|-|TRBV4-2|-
TGTGCCAGCAGCCAAGTCCCGCCGGGGGTGACTAATGAAAAACTGTTTTTT
CASSQVPPGVTNEKLFF
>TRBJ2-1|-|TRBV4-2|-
TGTGCCAGCAGCCAAGAAGGGGAGGGGGAGGGCTGGGATGAGCAGTTCTTC
CASSQEGEGEGWDEQFF
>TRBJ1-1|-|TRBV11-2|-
TGTGCCAGCAGCTTAGATGGCAGGATGAACACTGAAGCTTTCTTT
CASSLDGRMNTEAFF
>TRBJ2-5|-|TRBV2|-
TGTGCCAGCACCTGGACACACCAAGAGACCCAGTACTTC
CASTWTHQETQYF
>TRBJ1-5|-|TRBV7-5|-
TGTGCCAGAAGAGGGGCAGAAGGACAGCCCCAGCATTTT
CARRGAEGQPQHF
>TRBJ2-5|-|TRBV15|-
TGTGCCACCAGCAGTTGGGAGGGTGTCGACAGGCAAGAGACCCAGTACTTC
CATSSWEGVDRQETQYF
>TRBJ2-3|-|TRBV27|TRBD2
TGTGCCAGCAGTCCCCGGACTAGTACTAGCACAGATACGCAGTATTTT
CASSPRTSTSTDTQYF
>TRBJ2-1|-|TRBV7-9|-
TGTGCCAGCACCCTTGGCGCGGGACTCAATGAGCAGTTCTTC
CASTLGAGLNEQFF
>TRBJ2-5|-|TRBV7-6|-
TGTGCCAGCAGCTTAGAGTTAGTCGGACAGCAAGAGACCCAGTACTTC
CASSLELVGQQETQYF
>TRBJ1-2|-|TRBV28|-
TGTGCCAGCAGTTTATCAGGGTTTCGAGGAAACTATGGCTACACCTTC
CASSLSGFRGNYGYTF
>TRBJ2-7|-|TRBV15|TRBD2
TGTGCCACCAGCAGAGAGAAGGAGGGAGGGCCCGGGTACGAGCAGTACTTC
CATSREKEGGPGYEQYF